These 28 T cell receptor beta chains were sequenced from one sample in a study of shared clonotypes between healthy human individuals. The protocol was immunoSEQ multiplex PCR, while the TCRdb copy is restricted to in-frame clones and leaves out a portion. Of approximately 1.9 million clones in the sample, around 95% were seen once. CD45RO-negative, CCR7-selected cells formed the naive CD8 fraction, which excluded terminally differentiated effector memory CD45RA+ cells. Material: naive CD8+ T cells from PBMCs. The source is a man between 18 and 29 years old in good health. Some clones in this sample may be carry-over from other donors' samples.

As for this clone: Other DNA sequences in this specimen translate into the identical CDR3. This chain connects TRBV6-5 to TRBJ2-2, with TRBD1 matching over 7 bases. CDR3 length: 16 residues. Germline CDR1 reads MNHEY; CDR2 reads SVGAGI. V shed 0 bases and J 0 bases; nucleotides not matched to a gene: 1. CDR3 sequence (DNA): TGTGCCAGCAGTTACTCAGGGACAGCGAACACCGGGGAGCTGTTTTTT. Amino acid sequence: CASSYSGTANTGELFF.

The rearrangement joins TRBV7-2 to TRBJ1-5; D not certain. This CDR3 has 13 residues. Between the trimmed V and J ends, which lost 5 bases and 5 bases, there was a span of 10 bases. Per germline, CDR1 SGHTA and CDR2 FQGNSA. The CDR3 loop reads CASSPWGDQPQHF. The CDR3 DNA sequence: TGTGCCAGCAGCCCTTGGGGAGATCAGCCCCAGCATTTT.

The chain combines TRBV5-4 with TRBJ2-5; possible D gene TRBD2, 5 bases. This CDR3 has 13 residues. Trimming left V 4 bases short and J 4 bases short, with 11 bases between. Germline V gene sequence: CDR1 SGHNT, CDR2 YYREEE (reference sequence). CDR3 nucleotide sequence: TGTGCCAGCAGCCCCCGGGGTGGAGAGACCCAGTACTTC. This encodes CASSPRGGETQYF.

The rearrangement links TRBV19 to TRBJ2-7; TRBD2 might be the D (5 bases). This CDR3 contains 15 residues. V shed 3 bases and J shed 1 base, with 13 bases lying between them. Germline assignment: CDR1 LNHDA and CDR2 SQIVND (reference sequence). The CDR3 region has the DNA TGTGCCAGTAGTATCTTTATGTCGGGGTCCTACGAGCAGTACTTC. Amino acid sequence: CASSIFMSGSYEQYF.

This clone has just one count. The chain has TRBV7-9 and TRBJ2-6, with no clear D. Trimming cost V 7 bases and J 7 bases, with 17 bases left between them. The CDR3 is 15 residues long. CDR1 is SEHNR, CDR2 FQNEAQ, per germline (reference sequence). The CDR3 sequence: CASTQVEGVANVLTF. The CDR3, as DNA: TGTGCCAGCACCCAAGTCGAAGGCGTCGCCAACGTCCTGACTTTC.

This CDR3 reads CASSEAGRADTQYF. The CDR3 bases are TGCGCCAGCAGTGAGGCGGGTCGGGCAGATACGCAGTATTTT. V is TRBV10-1 and J is TRBJ2-3, with D tentatively TRBD2 (5 bases). Germline lookup yields CDR1 WNHNN and CDR2 SYGVQD (reference sequence). V dropped 2 bases and J dropped 4 bases, with 10 bases sitting between them. This CDR3 contains 14 residues.

This rearrangement joins TRBV9 to TRBJ1-3; D is ambiguous. Deletions cut 1 base from V and 9 bases from J, with 14 bases between. CDR3 length equals 14 residues. Germline V gives CDR1 SGDLS, CDR2 YYNGEE. CDR3: CASSVMSSGGTIYF. The CDR3 nucleotides are TGTGCCAGCAGCGTAATGTCGTCGGGAGGCACCATATATTTT.

The V gene is TRBV7-8, the J gene TRBJ2-3; 7 nucleotides match TRBD2. This CDR3 spans 15 amino acids. Trimming removed 6 bases from V and 6 bases from J; junction bases left unmatched: 12. Germline lookup yields CDR1 SGHVS and CDR2 FQNEAQ. CDR3 nucleotides: TGTGCCAGCAGTTGGGGGGGAACCACCGGGGATACGCAGTATTTT. It is translated as CASSWGGTTGDTQYF.

The gene calls are TRBV30 and TRBJ2-7; D remains unclear. From germline, CDR1 is GTSNPN and CDR2 SVGIG (reference sequence). The CDR3 spans 13 residues. V was shortened by 0 bases and J by 4 bases, with 10 bases between the two germline ends. CDR3 sequence (DNA): TGTGCCTGGAGTGTGGGCCACCAATACGAGCAGTACTTC. Its translation is CAWSVGHQYEQYF.

This chain joins TRBV21-1 and TRBJ1-2; the table gives TRBD1 as D, unverified against the DNA. TRBV21-1 is a listed pseudogene. The CDR3 has 16 residues. The CDR3 region is CASSKAEPRADYGYTF. The CDR3 coding sequence is TGTGCCAGCAGCAAAGCAGAACCCAGGGCTGACTATGGCTACACCTTC.

This clone showed up just once. CDR3 residues: CASSVDPSGDEQYF. The CDR3 DNA sequence: TGTGCCAGCAGCGTAGACCCGTCGGGGGATGAGCAGTACTTC. The chain combines TRBV9 with TRBJ2-7; maybe TRBD2 (6 bases). The CDR3 sequence is 14 residues long. V lost 0 bases and J lost 7, with 14 bases in between. The V gene's germline CDR1 is SGDLS and CDR2 YYNGEE. The whole variable domain, filled in from reference TRBV9 and TRBJ2-7, reads DSGVTQTPKHLITATGQRVTLRCSPRSGDLSVYWYQQSLDQGLQFLIQYYNGEERAKGNILERFSAQQFPDLHSELNLSSLELGDSALYFCASSVDPSGDEQYFGPGTRLTVT.

This chain connects TRBV6-5 to TRBJ2-2; weak D call: TRBD2 (6 bases). The V and J ends lost 2 bases and 2 bases respectively, with 9 bases between them. Per the germline V gene, CDR1 is MNHEY and CDR2 is SVGAGI. This CDR3 comprises 15 residues. In nucleotides, the CDR3 is TGTGCCAGCAGTTACGCGGGATCCAACACCGGGGAGCTGTTTTTT. This sequence encodes CASSYAGSNTGELFF.

The V call is TRBV5-6, the J call TRBJ2-3; 9 nucleotides line up with TRBD2. Germline V lookup: CDR1 SGHDT, CDR2 YYEEEE. J was trimmed by 3 bases and V by 3 bases; bases with no gene match: 11. This CDR3 comprises 17 residues. This CDR3 is CASSWYYITSGTDTQYF. In DNA, the CDR3 is TGTGCCAGCAGCTGGTACTATATAACTAGCGGGACAGATACGCAGTATTTT.

The V gene is TRBV9, the J gene TRBJ2-3, with 8 bases identical to TRBD2. Germline assignment: CDR1 SGDLS and CDR2 YYNGEE. After removal of 1 base from V and 3 bases from J, the junction contained 7 bases not matched to a gene. The CDR3 consists of 16 residues. CDR3 DNA: TGTGCCAGCAGCGTACTTCCGGGACTAGTGACAGATACGCAGTATTTT. Residues: CASSVLPGLVTDTQYF.

V and J are TRBV28 and TRBJ1-1; the D is unclear. The CDR3 length is 12 residues. In germline, CDR1 is MDHEN, CDR2 SYDVKM. Trimming removed 1 base at V and 5 bases at J, with 5 bases between. In DNA, the CDR3 is TGTGCCAGCAGTTTATTAGTTACTGAAGCTTTCTTT. Its translation: CASSLLVTEAFF.

CDR3 sequence (DNA): TGTGCCAGCAGCGCCGGGTTGCGGGATGAGCAGTTCTTC. Residues: CASSAGLRDEQFF. This chain connects TRBV6-4 to TRBJ2-1; perhaps TRBD2 as D (5 bases). Germline CDR1 MRHNA, CDR2 SNTAGT. V lost 6 bases and J 8 bases, leaving 14 bases between the germline ends. CDR3 size: 13 residues.

Here the CDR3 reads CASSMATANTGELFF. As DNA, the CDR3 is TGTGCCAGTAGTATGGCGACAGCGAACACCGGGGAGCTGTTTTTT. J is TRBJ2-2 and V is TRBV19; a possible D gene is TRBD1 (5 bases). Per germline, CDR1 LNHDA and CDR2 SQIVND (reference sequence). The CDR3 totals 15 residues. Trimming removed 3 bases at V and 0 bases at J, with 8 bases between.

This clone appeared a single time. This chain uses TRBV28 with TRBJ1-5; D remains unclear. V lost 2 bases, J lost 4 bases, and 15 bases lay in between. Germline V gene sequence: CDR1 MDHEN, CDR2 SYDVKM. The CDR3 has 16 amino acids. The CDR3 sequence: CASSLVGSRTNQPQHF. The CDR3 nucleotides are TGTGCCAGCAGTTTAGTTGGGAGCCGTACAAATCAGCCCCAGCATTTT.

The chain is built from TRBV28 and TRBJ2-2, with 7 bases fitting TRBD1. This CDR3 spans 14 amino acids. In germline, CDR1 is MDHEN, CDR2 SYDVKM. Trimming took 6 bases from V and 7 from J; bases not matched to a gene: 8. In DNA, the CDR3 is TGTGCCAGCAGCAAGACAGGGTCGGGCGGGGAGCTGTTTTTT. Its protein product is CASSKTGSGGELFF.

V gene TRBV5-8 combines with J gene TRBJ2-3; D uncertain. The CDR3 consists of 14 residues. V was cut by 0 bases and J by 0 bases, with 5 bases left in between. Germline V lookup: CDR1 SGHTS, CDR2 YDEGEE. CDR3 DNA: TGTGCCAGCAGCTTGGATGGGAGCACAGATACGCAGTATTTT. This gives the protein CASSLDGSTDTQYF. The full variable domain, rest sourced from reference TRBV5-8 and TRBJ2-3, is EAGVTQSPTHLIKTRGQQATLRCSPISGHTSVYWYQQALGLGLQFLLWYDEGEERNRGNFPPRFSGRQFPNYSSELNVNALELEDSALYLCASSLDGSTDTQYFGPGTRLTVL.

The chain joins TRBV5-1 to TRBJ2-7; TRBD2 matches at 9 bases. CDR3 length equals 15 residues. Germline V lookup: CDR1 SGHRS, CDR2 YFSETQ. J gave up 5 bases and V 2 bases, and 8 bases lay outside the gene matches. Here the CDR3 reads CASSFFSGSDNEQYF. The CDR3 coding sequence is TGCGCCAGCAGCTTCTTTAGCGGGAGTGACAACGAGCAGTACTTC.

The chain employs TRBV10-3 and TRBJ2-3, with TRBD1 matching 7 bases. J was trimmed by 6 bases and V by 4 bases; bases with no gene match: 22. CDR3 length: 19 residues. From germline, CDR1 is ENHRY and CDR2 SYGVKD. The CDR3 here is CAISVWDRSYGRNGDTQYF. The CDR3 DNA reads TGTGCCATCAGTGTTTGGGACAGAAGCTACGGACGGAACGGGGATACGCAGTATTTT.

This chain joins TRBV7-2 and TRBJ2-7; a possible D gene is TRBD2 (6 bases). The germline CDR1 and CDR2 sequences are SGHTA and FQGNSA. This CDR3 spans 16 amino acids. V lost 5 bases and J 0 bases, leaving 17 bases between the germline ends. CDR3 in amino acids: CASSTRPGGTSYEQYF. DNA of the CDR3: TGTGCCAGCAGCACCCGGCCGGGCGGGACCTCCTACGAGCAGTACTTC.

The chain recombines TRBV7-2 with TRBJ2-7, with unresolved D. The V gene's germline CDR1 is SGHTA and CDR2 FQGNSA. The CDR3 extends over 14 amino acids. V was shortened by 5 bases and J by 0 bases, with 11 bases between the two germline ends. The chain's CDR3 is CASSPYSPSYEQYF. CDR3 in DNA: TGTGCCAGCAGCCCATACTCGCCCTCCTACGAGCAGTACTTC.

V and J are TRBV7-9 and TRBJ2-7, with D possibly TRBD2 on 5 matching bases. This CDR3 region has 16 residues. CDR1 and CDR2 (germline): SEHNR, FQNEAQ (reference sequence). Trimming removed 1 base from V and 2 bases from J, with 15 bases in between. The CDR3 coding sequence is TGTGCCAGCAGCTTAGTCGACCCTCGCGGGCCCTACGAGCAGTACTTC. It specifies CASSLVDPRGPYEQYF.

The chain carries TRBV5-4 and TRBJ1-3, with D unclear. The V and J ends lost 7 bases and 2 bases respectively, with 13 bases between them. The CDR3 runs to 14 residues. Germline V gene lookup returns CDR1 SGHNT and CDR2 YYREEE (reference sequence). The CDR3 protein is CASGEDPAGNTIYF. DNA for the CDR3: TGTGCCAGCGGAGAAGACCCGGCTGGAAACACCATATATTTT.

The chain links TRBV27 to TRBJ2-1; 8 bases agree with TRBD2. The CDR3 length is 15 residues. Germline V gene data show CDR1 as MNHEY and CDR2 as SMNVEV (reference sequence). V dropped 5 bases and J dropped 2; count of bases not matched to a gene: 5. The CDR3 coding sequence is TGTGCCAGCAGTGTTAGCGGGAACCCCTACAATGAGCAGTTCTTC. Its translation is CASSVSGNPYNEQFF.

The gene calls are TRBV28 and TRBJ2-1; either TRBD1 or TRBD2 may fit D (5 bases each). Looked up from germline, CDR1 is MDHEN and CDR2 is SYDVKM. CDR3 size: 15 residues. Trimming left V 3 bases short and J 6 bases short, with 15 bases between. The CDR3 protein is CASSFRRDPFNEQFF. CDR3 sequence (DNA): TGTGCCAGCAGTTTCCGAAGGGACCCGTTCAATGAGCAGTTCTTC.